These 14 T cell receptor beta chains were sequenced from one sample in a study of CD8+CD57+ T cells in acquired aplastic anemia. The authors sequenced patients whose flow cytometry had shown CD8+CD57+ cell expansion. The template for TCR beta VDJ and CDR3 sequence profiling was genomic DNA. TCRdb reprocessed the reads via MiXCR and lists one record per CDR3 protein. Among about 160,000 distinct CDR3 sequences listed, 40% to 50% were seen once. Sequenced input: sorted CD4+, CD8+, or CD8+CD57+ T cells (not recorded which) from PBMCs. The source is a human donor with aplastic anemia.

In this sample, this clonotype turned up many times. The chain carries TRBV19 and TRBJ2-1, with 9 bases fitting TRBD2. Losses at the gene ends were 1 base for V and 5 bases for J; bases not matched to a gene: 6. The germline gives CDR1 LNHDA, CDR2 SQIVND (reference sequence). This CDR3 region has 16 residues. The CDR3 spells CASSIGGGRANNEQFF. The CDR3, as DNA: TGTGCCAGTAGTATAGGTGGCGGGAGGGCTAACAATGAGCAGTTCTTC.

The chain has TRBV10-3 and TRBJ1-2; TRBD1 matches at 7 bases. The J segment lost 8 bases and the V segment lost 4 bases, leaving 10 bases of the junction unmatched. CDR1 and CDR2 from the germline V gene are ENHRY and SYGVKD. The CDR3 has 14 residues. This chain's CDR3 is CAISAEGAGSGYTF. CDR3 nucleotide sequence: TGTGCCATCAGTGCGGAGGGGGCAGGTTCGGGCTACACCTTC.

The chain recombines TRBV11-1 with TRBJ2-1; D is perhaps TRBD2 (6 bases). CDR1 is SGHAT, CDR2 FQDESV, per germline (reference sequence). V lost 5 bases to trimming and J lost 1 base, with 9 bases between them. This CDR3 region has 14 residues. The CDR3 reads CASSAGGSYNEQFF. Here the CDR3 DNA reads TGTGCCAGCAGCGCTGGAGGGTCCTACAATGAGCAGTTCTTC.

The chain joins TRBV9 to TRBJ1-4; TRBD1 aligns across 7 bases. This CDR3 has 16 residues. V lost 4 bases, J lost 6 bases, and 12 bases stayed unmatched. In germline, CDR1 is SGDLS, CDR2 YYNGEE. CDR3 in amino acids: CASSHKDTGEDEKLFF. CDR3 DNA: TGTGCCAGCAGCCACAAGGATACAGGGGAGGATGAAAAACTGTTTTTT.

This clonotype came up once. The rearrangement joins TRBV9 to TRBJ2-3; 7 positions agree with TRBD2. The V gene end was trimmed by 1 base and the J gene end by 2 bases; junction bases not matched to a gene: 7. This CDR3 comprises 16 residues. Germline V lookup: CDR1 SGDLS, CDR2 YYNGEE. The CDR3: CASSVRGGSNTDTQYF. In DNA form, the CDR3 reads TGTGCCAGCAGCGTACGTGGCGGGAGTAACACAGATACGCAGTATTTT.

This clonotype has more than one count but fewer than ten. This chain joins TRBV28 and TRBJ1-5; D call uncertain. V was pared by 2 bases and J by 3 bases, with 8 bases between. The CDR3 contains 14 residues. The germline gives CDR1 MDHEN, CDR2 SYDVKM. CDR3 region: CASSLPNLNQPQHF. The DNA of the CDR3 is TGTGCCAGCAGTTTACCCAACCTCAATCAGCCCCAGCATTTT.

This clonotype was detected many times. No conserved phenylalanine or tryptophan ends this CDR3, so it is likely a read error. No DNA is shown, since the ends of the CDR3 on it are uncertain; the CDR3 is the one TCRdb lists. This chain connects TRBV9 to TRBJ1-1; the table calls TRBD1, which could not be checked here. The CDR3 contains 13 residues when both ends are counted. CDR1 is SGDLS and CDR2 is YYNGEE in the germline V gene. This CDR3 reads CASSVEFRALARL.

There are many counts of this clonotype. The genes are TRBV15 and TRBJ1-2, with TRBD1 matching over 7 bases. The CDR3 extends over 13 amino acids. V lost 8 bases to trimming and J lost 6 bases; unmatched junction nucleotides: 9. The V gene's germline CDR1 is LNHNV and CDR2 YYDKDF (reference sequence). For the CDR3, the DNA is TGTGCCACCTCCTCAGGGGGGGAGGATGGCTACACCTTC. It specifies CATSSGGEDGYTF. Using reference TRBV15 and TRBJ1-2 for the parts outside the CDR3, the full variable domain is DAMVIQNPRYQVTQFGKPVTLSCSQTLNHNVMYWYQQKSSQAPKLLFHYYDKDFNNEADTPDNFQSRRPNTSFCFLDIRSPGLGDTAMYLCATSSGGEDGYTFGSGTRLTVV.

This clonotype has at least ten counts. The chain employs TRBV6-1 and TRBJ1-3; possible D gene TRBD1, 5 bases. Germline lookup yields CDR1 MNHNS and CDR2 SASEGT. The CDR3 covers 13 residues. With 8 bases removed from V and 3 bases from J, the gap between germline ends came to 11 bases. The DNA for the CDR3 is TGTGCCAGCGGGGGAGGCATTGGAAACACCATATATTTT. This sequence encodes CASGGGIGNTIYF.

The J gene is TRBJ2-3, the V gene TRBV5-1; 10 nucleotides align to TRBD2. This CDR3 has 14 residues. V was clipped by 7 bases and J by 0 bases; unmatched bases: 2. Looked up from germline, CDR1 is SGHRS and CDR2 is YFSETQ. CDR3 region: CASLAGVSTDTQYF. CDR3 bases: TGCGCCAGCCTAGCGGGGGTTAGCACAGATACGCAGTATTTT. Complete variable domain (other parts from reference TRBV5-1 and TRBJ2-3): KAGVTQTPRYLIKTRGQQVTLSCSPISGHRSVSWYQQTPGQGLQFLFEYFSETQRNKGNFPGRFSGRQFSNSRSEMNVSTLELGDSALYLCASLAGVSTDTQYFGPGTRLTVL.

This clonotype was detected many times. V gene TRBV20-1 combines with J gene TRBJ2-5, with 9 bases that match TRBD2. J lost 4 bases, V lost 3 bases, and 9 bases had no gene match. The CDR3 consists of 15 residues. Germline loops: CDR1 DFQATT, CDR2 SNEGSKA (reference sequence). The CDR3 protein is CSASSLRGGGETQYF. The CDR3 nucleotides are TGCAGTGCTAGTTCCCTGCGGGGGGGGGGAGAGACCCAGTACTTC.

V usage is TRBV2 and J usage is TRBJ1-5, with 9 nucleotides matching TRBD1. Germline loops: CDR1 SNHLY, CDR2 FYNNEI. Losses at the gene ends were 5 bases for V and 0 bases for J; bases not matched to a gene: 5. This CDR3 spans 16 amino acids. CDR3 sequence (DNA): TGTGCCAGCAGTCACAGGGGGCGGAATAGCAATCAGCCCCAGCATTTT. Its protein is CASSHRGRNSNQPQHF.

The rearrangement uses TRBV10-3 and TRBJ1-2; TRBD1 matches at 7 bases. Trimming at V came to 2 bases and at J to 6 bases, leaving 3 bases not matched to a gene. CDR1 is ENHRY and CDR2 is SYGVKD in the germline V gene. This CDR3 spans 13 amino acids. CDR3: CAISEPTGDGYTF. The CDR3 region has the DNA TGTGCCATCAGTGAGCCCACAGGGGATGGCTACACCTTC.

This chain connects TRBV3-1 to TRBJ2-6; D not certain. CDR1 is LGHDT, CDR2 YNNKEL, per germline (reference sequence). V was clipped by 4 bases and J by 2 bases, with 9 bases between them. The CDR3 runs to 15 residues. In DNA, the CDR3 is TGTGCCAGCAGCCCACCAAGGGCTGGGGCCAACGTCCTGACTTTC. This codes for CASSPPRAGANVLTF.